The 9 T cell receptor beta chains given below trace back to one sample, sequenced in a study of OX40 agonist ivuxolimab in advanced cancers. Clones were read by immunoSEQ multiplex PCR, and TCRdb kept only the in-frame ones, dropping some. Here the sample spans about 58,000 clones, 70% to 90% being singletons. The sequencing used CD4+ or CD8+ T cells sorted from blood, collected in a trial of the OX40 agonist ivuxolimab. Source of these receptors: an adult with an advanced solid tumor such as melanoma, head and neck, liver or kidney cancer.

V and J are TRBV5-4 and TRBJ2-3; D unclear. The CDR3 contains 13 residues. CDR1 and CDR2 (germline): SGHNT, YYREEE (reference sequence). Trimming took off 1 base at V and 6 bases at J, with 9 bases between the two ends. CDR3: CASSLPSEDTQYF. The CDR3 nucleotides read TGTGCCAGCAGCTTGCCGTCCGAGGATACGCAGTATTTT.

CDR3 nucleotides: TGTGCCAGCAGTTGGGCAGGGGAGGGCTATGGCTACACCTTC. Its protein product is CASSWAGEGYGYTF. This chain uses TRBV27 with TRBJ1-2, with TRBD1 as a possible D gene (6 bases). Germline V CDR1 and CDR2: MNHEY, SMNVEV (reference sequence). The CDR3 has 14 amino acids. Between the trimmed V and J ends, which lost 4 bases and 4 bases, there was a span of 13 bases.

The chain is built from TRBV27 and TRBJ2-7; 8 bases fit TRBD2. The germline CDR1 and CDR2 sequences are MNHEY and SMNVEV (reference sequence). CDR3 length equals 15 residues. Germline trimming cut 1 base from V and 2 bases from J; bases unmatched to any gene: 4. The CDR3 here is CASSLLAGGTYEQYF. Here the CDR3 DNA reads TGTGCCAGCAGTTTATTGGCGGGAGGCACCTACGAGCAGTACTTC.

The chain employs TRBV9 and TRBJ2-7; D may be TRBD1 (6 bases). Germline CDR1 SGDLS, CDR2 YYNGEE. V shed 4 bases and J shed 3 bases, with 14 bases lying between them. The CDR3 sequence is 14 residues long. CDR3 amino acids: CASSTRTESYEQYF. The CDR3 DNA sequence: TGTGCCAGCAGCACTCGGACAGAGAGCTACGAGCAGTACTTC.

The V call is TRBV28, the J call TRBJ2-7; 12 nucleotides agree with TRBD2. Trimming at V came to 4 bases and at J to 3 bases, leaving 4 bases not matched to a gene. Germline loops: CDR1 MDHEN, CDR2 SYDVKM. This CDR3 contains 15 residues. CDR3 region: CASSWTLAGGYEQYF. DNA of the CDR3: TGTGCCAGCAGTTGGACACTAGCGGGGGGCTACGAGCAGTACTTC.

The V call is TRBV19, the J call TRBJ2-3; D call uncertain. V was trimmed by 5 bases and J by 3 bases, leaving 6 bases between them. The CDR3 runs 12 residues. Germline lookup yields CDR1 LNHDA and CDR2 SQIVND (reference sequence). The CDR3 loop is CASSSRTDTQYF. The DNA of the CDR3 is TGTGCCAGTAGTTCCCGAACAGATACGCAGTATTTT.

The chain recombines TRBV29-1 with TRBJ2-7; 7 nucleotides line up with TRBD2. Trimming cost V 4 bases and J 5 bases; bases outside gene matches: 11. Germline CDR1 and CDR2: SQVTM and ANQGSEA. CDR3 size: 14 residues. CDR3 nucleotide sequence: TGCAGCGTTGCCCAGAGCGGGGTGTGGAACGAGCAGTACTTC. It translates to CSVAQSGVWNEQYF.

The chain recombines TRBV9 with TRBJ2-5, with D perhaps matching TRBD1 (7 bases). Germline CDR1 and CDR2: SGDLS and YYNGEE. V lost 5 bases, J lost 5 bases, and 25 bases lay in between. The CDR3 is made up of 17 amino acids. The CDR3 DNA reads TGTGCCAGCAGGAACCGTGACAGGGAGGCCCAGGGCGAGACCCAGTACTTC. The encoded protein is CASRNRDREAQGETQYF.

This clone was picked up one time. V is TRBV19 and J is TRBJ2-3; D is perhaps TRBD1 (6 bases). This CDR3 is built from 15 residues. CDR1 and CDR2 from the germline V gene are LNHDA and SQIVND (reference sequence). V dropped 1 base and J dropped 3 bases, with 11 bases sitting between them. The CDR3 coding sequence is TGTGCCAGTAGTATAGGCAGGGGTGGAACAGATACGCAGTATTTT. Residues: CASSIGRGGTDTQYF.